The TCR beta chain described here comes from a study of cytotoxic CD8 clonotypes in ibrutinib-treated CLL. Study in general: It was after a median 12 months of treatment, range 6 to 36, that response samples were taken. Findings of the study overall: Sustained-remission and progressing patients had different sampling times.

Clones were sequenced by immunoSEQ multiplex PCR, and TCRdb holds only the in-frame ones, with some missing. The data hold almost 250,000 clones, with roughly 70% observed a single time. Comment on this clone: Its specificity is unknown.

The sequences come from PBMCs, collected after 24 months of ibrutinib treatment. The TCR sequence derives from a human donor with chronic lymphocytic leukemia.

CDR3 sequence (DNA): TGTGCCAGCAGTGAATATGGCTACACCTTC. Translation: CASSEYGYTF. V is TRBV6-5 and J is TRBJ1-2, with D unclear. The germline V gene encodes CDR1 MNHEY and CDR2 SVGAGI. The CDR3 extends over 10 amino acids. Trimming removed 5 bases from V and 5 bases from J, with 3 bases in between.